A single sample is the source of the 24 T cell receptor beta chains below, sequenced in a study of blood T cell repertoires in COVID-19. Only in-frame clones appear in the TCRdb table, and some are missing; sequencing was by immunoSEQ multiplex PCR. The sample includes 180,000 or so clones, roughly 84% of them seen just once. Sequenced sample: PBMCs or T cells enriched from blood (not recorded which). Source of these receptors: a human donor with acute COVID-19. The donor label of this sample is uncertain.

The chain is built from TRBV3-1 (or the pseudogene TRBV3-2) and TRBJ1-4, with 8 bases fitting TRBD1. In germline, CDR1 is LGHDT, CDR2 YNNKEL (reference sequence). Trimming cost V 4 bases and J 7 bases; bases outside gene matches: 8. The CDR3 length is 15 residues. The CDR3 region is CASSPYQGAGEKLFF. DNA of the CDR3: TGTGCCAGCAGCCCCTACCAGGGGGCGGGTGAAAAACTGTTTTTT.

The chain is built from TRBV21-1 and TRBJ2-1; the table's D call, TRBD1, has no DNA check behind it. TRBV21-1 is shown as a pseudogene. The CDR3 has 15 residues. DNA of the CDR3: TGTGCCAGCGGGGACAGGGGAAAGAGCTACAATGAGCAGTTCTTC. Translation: CASGDRGKSYNEQFF.

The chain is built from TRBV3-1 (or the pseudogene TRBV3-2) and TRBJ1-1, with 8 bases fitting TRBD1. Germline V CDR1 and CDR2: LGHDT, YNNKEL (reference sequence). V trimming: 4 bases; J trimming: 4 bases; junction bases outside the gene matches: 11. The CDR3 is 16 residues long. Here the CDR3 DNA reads TGTGCCAGCAGCCGCCTTGGGGCCCAGGGGGCCACTGAAGCTTTCTTT. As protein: CASSRLGAQGATEAFF.

Here the CDR3 DNA reads TGCGCCAGCAGCTTGGACCCGGGTGACACTGAAGCTTTCTTT. This encodes CASSLDPGDTEAFF. The rearrangement uses TRBV5-1 and TRBJ1-1; D not certain. Germline CDR1 SGHRS, CDR2 YFSETQ. CDR3 length equals 14 residues. Trimming left V 0 bases short and J 3 bases short, with 9 bases between.

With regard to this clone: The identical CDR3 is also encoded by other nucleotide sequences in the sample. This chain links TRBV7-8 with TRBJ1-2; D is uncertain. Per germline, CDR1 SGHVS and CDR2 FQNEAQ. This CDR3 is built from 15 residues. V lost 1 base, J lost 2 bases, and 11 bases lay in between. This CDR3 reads CASSLVPGSNYGYTF. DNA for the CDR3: TGTGCCAGCAGCTTAGTTCCGGGATCCAACTATGGCTACACCTTC.

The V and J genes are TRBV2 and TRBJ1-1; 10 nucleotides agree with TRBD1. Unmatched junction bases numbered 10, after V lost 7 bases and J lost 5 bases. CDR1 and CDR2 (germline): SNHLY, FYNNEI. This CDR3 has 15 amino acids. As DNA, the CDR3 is TGTGCCAGCACCGAGTGGGACAGGGGAGGAACTGAAGCTTTCTTT. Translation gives CASTEWDRGGTEAFF.

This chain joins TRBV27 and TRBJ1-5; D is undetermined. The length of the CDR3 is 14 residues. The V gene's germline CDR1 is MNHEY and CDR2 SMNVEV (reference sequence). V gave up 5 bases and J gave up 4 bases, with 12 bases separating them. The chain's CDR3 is CASSRGSGNQPQHF. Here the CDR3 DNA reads TGTGCCAGCAGTCGTGGGAGCGGGAATCAGCCCCAGCATTTT.

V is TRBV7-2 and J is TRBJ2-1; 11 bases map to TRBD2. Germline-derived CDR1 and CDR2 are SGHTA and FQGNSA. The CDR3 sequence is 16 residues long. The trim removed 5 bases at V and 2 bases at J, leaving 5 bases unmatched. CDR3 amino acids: CASSLELAGAYNEQFF. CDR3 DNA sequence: TGTGCCAGCAGCCTTGAACTAGCGGGGGCCTACAATGAGCAGTTCTTC.

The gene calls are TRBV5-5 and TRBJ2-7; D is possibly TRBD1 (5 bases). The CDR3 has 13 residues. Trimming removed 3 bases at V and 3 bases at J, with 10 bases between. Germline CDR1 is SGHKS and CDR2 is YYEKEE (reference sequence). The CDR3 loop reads CASSWSQGYEQYF. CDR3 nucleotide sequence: TGTGCCAGCAGCTGGAGCCAGGGCTACGAGCAGTACTTC.

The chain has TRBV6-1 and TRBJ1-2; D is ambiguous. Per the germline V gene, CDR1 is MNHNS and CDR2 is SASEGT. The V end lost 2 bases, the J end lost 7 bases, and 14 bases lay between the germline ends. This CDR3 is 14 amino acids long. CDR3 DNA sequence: TGTGCCAGCAGTGAATTCCCCGGGTCCGCTGGCTACACCTTC. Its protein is CASSEFPGSAGYTF.

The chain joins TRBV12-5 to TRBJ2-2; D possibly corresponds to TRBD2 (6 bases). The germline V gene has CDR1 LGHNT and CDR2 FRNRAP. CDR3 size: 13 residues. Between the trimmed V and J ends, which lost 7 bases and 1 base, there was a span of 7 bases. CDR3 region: CASAGENTGELFF. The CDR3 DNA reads TGTGCTAGTGCGGGGGAGAACACCGGGGAGCTGTTTTTT.

Written as DNA, the CDR3 is TGTGCCAGTAGTATCGGCAGGACAGCTGGAAACACCATATATTTT. It is translated as CASSIGRTAGNTIYF. The chain is built from TRBV19 and TRBJ1-3; perhaps TRBD1 as D (6 bases). V gave up 3 bases and J gave up 2 bases, with 11 bases separating them. The CDR3 length is 15 residues. Germline V gene data show CDR1 as LNHDA and CDR2 as SQIVND (reference sequence).

The CDR3, as DNA: TGTGCCAGCAGTTTAGTGGGGCAGGGCTACACCTTC. It specifies CASSLVGQGYTF. This chain links TRBV27 with TRBJ1-2; tentative D call: TRBD1 (5 bases). Germline CDR1 reads MNHEY; CDR2 reads SMNVEV (reference sequence). The CDR3 consists of 12 residues. V shed 2 bases and J shed 8 bases, with 9 bases lying between them.

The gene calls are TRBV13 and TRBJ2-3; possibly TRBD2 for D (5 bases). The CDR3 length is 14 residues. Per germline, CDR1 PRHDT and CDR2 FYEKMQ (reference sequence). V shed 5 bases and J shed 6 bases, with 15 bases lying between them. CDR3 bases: TGTGCCAGCAGCCCGACGGGGAGAGCGGATACGCAGTATTTT. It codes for CASSPTGRADTQYF. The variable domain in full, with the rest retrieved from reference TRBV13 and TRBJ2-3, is AAGVIQSPRHLIKEKRETATLKCYPIPRHDTVYWYQQGPGQDPQFLISFYEKMQSDKGSIPDRFSAQQFSDYHSELNMSSLELGDSALYFCASSPTGRADTQYFGPGTRLTVL.

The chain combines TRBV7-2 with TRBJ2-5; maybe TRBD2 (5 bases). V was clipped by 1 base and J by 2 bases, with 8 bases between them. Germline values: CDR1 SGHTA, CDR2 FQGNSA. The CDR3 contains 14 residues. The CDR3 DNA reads TGTGCCAGCAGCTTAGTGGACTTTCAAGAGACCCAGTACTTC. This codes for CASSLVDFQETQYF.

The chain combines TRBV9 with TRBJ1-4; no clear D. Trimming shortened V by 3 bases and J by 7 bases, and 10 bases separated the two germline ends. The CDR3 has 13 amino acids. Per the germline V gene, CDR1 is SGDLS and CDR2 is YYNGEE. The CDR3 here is CASSGVGGEKLFF. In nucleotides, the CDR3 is TGTGCCAGCAGCGGGGTGGGAGGTGAAAAACTGTTTTTT.

Here the CDR3 reads CSASHGYEQYF. DNA for the CDR3: TGCAGTGCTAGTCACGGCTACGAGCAGTACTTC. This rearrangement joins TRBV20-1 to TRBJ2-7; D remains ambiguous. The CDR3 runs 11 residues. The germline V gene has CDR1 DFQATT and CDR2 SNEGSKA (reference sequence). V was trimmed by 3 bases and J by 3 bases, leaving 6 bases between them.

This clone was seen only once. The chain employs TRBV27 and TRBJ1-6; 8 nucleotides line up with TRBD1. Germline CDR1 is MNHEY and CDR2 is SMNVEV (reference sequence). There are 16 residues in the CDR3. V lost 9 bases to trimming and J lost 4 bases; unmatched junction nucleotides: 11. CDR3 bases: TGTGCCAGAAGACGACCGGACAGGGAATATAATTCACCCCTCCACTTT. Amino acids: CARRRPDREYNSPLHF.

DNA of the CDR3: TGTGCCAGCAGCTTATCGGGGGTAGAAGAGACCCAGTACTTC. This sequence encodes CASSLSGVEETQYF. This chain connects TRBV5-6 to TRBJ2-5; weak D call: TRBD2 (6 bases). Germline V CDR1 and CDR2: SGHDT, YYEEEE. Between the trimmed V and J ends, which lost 2 bases and 3 bases, there was a span of 11 bases. The CDR3 runs to 14 residues.

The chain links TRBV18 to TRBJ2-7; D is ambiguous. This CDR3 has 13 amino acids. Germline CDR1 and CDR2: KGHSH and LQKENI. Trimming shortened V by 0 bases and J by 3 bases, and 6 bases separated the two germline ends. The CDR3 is CASSPPLGYEQYF. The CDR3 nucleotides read TGTGCCAGCTCACCACCCCTAGGCTACGAGCAGTACTTC.

Here the CDR3 DNA reads TGTGCCAGCAGGCCCGGGACAGCCACCTACGAGCAGTACTTC. Protein: CASRPGTATYEQYF. The rearrangement links TRBV6-5 to TRBJ2-7; 7 bases are shared with TRBD1. V shed 6 bases and J 2 bases; nucleotides not matched to a gene: 7. The CDR3 runs 14 residues. Germline V gives CDR1 MNHEY, CDR2 SVGAGI.

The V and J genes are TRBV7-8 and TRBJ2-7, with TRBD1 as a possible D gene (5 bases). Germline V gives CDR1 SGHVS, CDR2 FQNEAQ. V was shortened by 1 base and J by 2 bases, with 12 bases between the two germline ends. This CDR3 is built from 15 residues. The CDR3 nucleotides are TGTGCCAGCAGCTTAGAACCAGGGAACCCCTACGAGCAGTACTTC. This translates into CASSLEPGNPYEQYF.

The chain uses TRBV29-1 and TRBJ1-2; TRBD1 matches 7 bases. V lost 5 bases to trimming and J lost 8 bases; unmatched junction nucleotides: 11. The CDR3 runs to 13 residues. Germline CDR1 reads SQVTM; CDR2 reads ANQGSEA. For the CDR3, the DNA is TGCAGCGTTCCTGGGGACAGTCCTGGCGGCTACACCTTC. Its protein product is CSVPGDSPGGYTF.

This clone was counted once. Here the CDR3 reads CAISDAYEQYF. CDR3 nucleotides: TGTGCCATCAGTGACGCCTACGAGCAGTACTTC. The rearrangement links TRBV10-3 to TRBJ2-7; D gene unclear. Trimming left V 3 bases short and J 2 bases short, with 2 bases between. The CDR3 contains 11 residues. Looked up from germline, CDR1 is ENHRY and CDR2 is SYGVKD.